A selection of T cell receptor beta chains follows, all from one sample in a study of human T cells and chemical hapten exposure. Each CDR3 protein is one row after TCRdb ran MiXCR on the RACE reads. This table has roughly 200,000 distinct CDR3 sequences, approximately 20% appearing once. Sequenced here: whole blood, sampled in connection with sensitization to the hapten diphenylcyclopropenone (DPC). The receptors were gathered from a woman between 45 and 65 years old with alopecia areata. Some clones in this sample may be carry-over from other donors' samples. Both conserved end residues are part of each CDR3.

TRBV13	TRBJ2-6	CASSSGWSGANVLTF
TRBV29-1	TRBJ1-1	CRETEAFF
TRBV4-1	TRBJ2-3	CASSPLVTALGRNF
TRBV24-1	TRBJ1-1	CATSDGRTAEAFF
TRBV11-1	TRBJ1-2	CASSRGQNRANYGYTF
TRBV19	TRBJ2-1	CASSIGEGFYNEQFF
TRBV6-6	TRBJ2-2	CASSNRQGGRSRELFF
TRBV20-1	TRBJ2-3	CSANFPLAGGLDYTDTQYF
TRBV2	TRBJ2-6	CASSEYRSGANVLTF
TRBV5-6	TRBJ2-7	CASRPGTGGYDEQYF
TRBV2	TRBJ1-1	CASSSGQGRWDTEAFF
TRBV20-1	TRBJ1-5	CSASVDNRSNQPQHF
TRBV7-2	TRBJ1-1	CASSFRSSTEAFF
TRBV6-4	TRBJ2-3	CASSDSMGTQYF
TRBV2	TRBJ2-1	CASRGTGRSNEQFF
TRBV5-1	TRBJ2-1	CASSSRAGGVDNEQFF
TRBV12-3/TRBV12-4	TRBJ2-1	CASTFLIAGGWLGGEQFF
TRBV3-1	TRBJ2-5	CASSQVVILGEETQYF
TRBV11-2	TRBJ2-3	CASSPGLAADTQYF
TRBV13	TRBJ2-7	CASSRSGAYEQYF
TRBV2	TRBJ2-1	CASSDRLAVNNEQFF
TRBV5-1	TRBJ1-1	CASTPSGRWATEAFF
TRBV29-1	TRBJ2-4	CSVEDRGGSGSQDGVNIQYF
TRBV10-3	TRBJ2-7	CAISAEDRSSYEQYF
TRBV20-1	TRBJ2-7	CSARVITSGNYEQYF
TRBV28	TRBJ2-3	CASSLPTGGTDTQYF
TRBV10-2	TRBJ2-5	CASSEPRQGHQETQYF
TRBV4-1	TRBJ2-1	CASSQDLWSSEYNEQFF
TRBV11-2	TRBJ1-1	CASSLVGGGEAFF
TRBV5-1	TRBJ2-1	CASSFTTSGNNEQFF
TRBV11-2	TRBJ2-7	CASSLFPGAVYEQYF